The 25 T cell receptor beta chains given below trace back to one sample, sequenced in a study of blood T cell repertoires in COVID-19. The method was immunoSEQ multiplex PCR; TCRdb's version includes in-frame clones alone and lacks a portion of them. The sample records approximately 130,000 clones, 83% being singletons. Sequencing was done on a sample of peripheral blood. Receptors were obtained from a man aged 80 or over with active or convalescent COVID-19.

This chain connects TRBV30 to TRBJ2-2; D is perhaps TRBD1 (6 bases). The V end was cut by 4 bases, the J end by 5 bases, with 17 bases between. CDR3 length: 15 amino acids. The germline V gene encodes CDR1 GTSNPN and CDR2 SVGIG (reference sequence). The CDR3 DNA reads TGTGCCTGGACGAGGGCAGGGGTTGTAACCGGGGAGCTGTTTTTT. Residues: CAWTRAGVVTGELFF. Drawing the rest from reference TRBV30 and TRBJ2-2, the complete variable domain is SQTIHQWPATLVQPVGSPLSLECTVEGTSNPNLYWYRQAAGRGLQLLFYSVGIGQISSEVPQNLSASRPQDRQFILSSKKLLLSDSGFYLCAWTRAGVVTGELFFGEGSRLTVL.

The chain has TRBV12-3 or TRBV12-4 and TRBJ1-2; D unresolved. The CDR3 is 12 residues long. V was trimmed by 6 bases and J by 5 bases, leaving 10 bases between them. The CDR3 sequence: CASRTSDYGYTF. The CDR3 region has the DNA TGTGCCAGCAGGACTTCGGATTATGGCTACACCTTC.

This chain uses TRBV10-1 with TRBJ2-2; the D gene is possibly TRBD1 (6 bases). CDR3 length: 16 residues. V was cut by 4 bases and J by 1 base, with 13 bases left in between. The germline V gene encodes CDR1 WNHNN and CDR2 SYGVQD (reference sequence). In nucleotides, the CDR3 is TGCGCCAGCAGTGGACAGGTGTCCGAGAACACCGGGGAGCTGTTTTTT. Its protein is CASSGQVSENTGELFF.

The chain combines TRBV29-1 with TRBJ1-5; 7 bases are a match to TRBD1. From germline, CDR1 is SQVTM and CDR2 ANQGSEA. V was clipped by 6 bases and J by 11 bases; unmatched bases: 16. The CDR3 spans 14 residues. The CDR3 region is CSVATGAWGGAQHF. The DNA for the CDR3 is TGCAGCGTCGCCACAGGGGCTTGGGGTGGGGCCCAGCATTTT.

V gene TRBV28 combines with J gene TRBJ2-7; the D gene is possibly TRBD1 (6 bases). V lost 4 bases and J 0 bases, leaving 13 bases between the germline ends. Germline V lookup: CDR1 MDHEN, CDR2 SYDVKM. The CDR3 loop spans 15 amino acids. This CDR3 is CASSSSPTGSYEQYF. The CDR3 DNA reads TGTGCCAGCAGTTCCTCCCCGACAGGCTCCTACGAGCAGTACTTC.

V usage is TRBV21-1 and J usage is TRBJ2-5; the D call TRBD2 from the table was never checked on the DNA. TRBV21-1 is a pseudogene segment. CDR3 length: 15 amino acids. The DNA for the CDR3 is TGTGCCAGCTTTCTCGGGAGGGGCTCCCAAGAGACCCAGTACTTC. This translates into CASFLGRGSQETQYF.

The rearrangement uses TRBV5-1 and TRBJ1-1; 9 nucleotides align to TRBD1. CDR3 size: 16 residues. The germline CDR1 and CDR2 sequences are SGHRS and YFSETQ. V was pared by 6 bases and J by 1 base, with 10 bases of the junction left unmatched. CDR3 bases: TGCGCCAGCAATCCGGGACAGGGTTCTCGGAACACTGAAGCTTTCTTT. Amino acids: CASNPGQGSRNTEAFF.

This clone was seen only a few times. The chain recombines TRBV3-1 (or the pseudogene TRBV3-2) with TRBJ1-2; D uncertain. Trimming pared 4 bases from V and 4 bases from J, leaving 4 bases between. CDR1 and CDR2 (germline): LGHDT, YNNKEL (reference sequence). The CDR3 covers 11 residues. The chain's CDR3 is CASSLRYGYTF. The CDR3 coding sequence is TGTGCCAGCAGCCTTCGCTATGGCTACACCTTC.

This clone was picked up one time. The rearrangement uses TRBV24-1 and TRBJ2-2; 7 nucleotides align to TRBD2. Germline lookup yields CDR1 KGHDR and CDR2 SFDVKD. This CDR3 has 16 amino acids. After removal of 10 bases from V and 3 bases from J, the junction contained 13 bases not matched to a gene. The CDR3 loop is CATGDGGSRDTGELFF. CDR3 in DNA: TGTGCCACTGGGGACGGGGGGAGTAGGGACACCGGGGAGCTGTTTTTT.

This chain links TRBV29-1 with TRBJ1-6, with 9 positions matching TRBD1. CDR3 length equals 13 residues. Germline V gives CDR1 SQVTM, CDR2 ANQGSEA. J gave up 5 bases and V 7 bases, and 3 bases lay outside the gene matches. The CDR3 protein is CSARQGDNSPLHF. The CDR3 nucleotides read TGCAGCGCCCGACAGGGGGATAATTCACCCCTCCACTTT.

The gene calls are TRBV11-1 and TRBJ2-1; 10 nucleotides match TRBD2. The CDR3 contains 16 residues. CDR1 is SGHAT, CDR2 FQDESV, per germline (reference sequence). The V segment lost 3 bases and the J segment 3 bases; nucleotides outside the gene matches: 5. The CDR3 nucleotides are TGTGCCAGCAGCTTTAGCGGGGGGCTCCTCTACAATGAGCAGTTCTTC. Its translation: CASSFSGGLLYNEQFF.

The rearrangement joins TRBV6-6 to TRBJ2-7; TRBD2 aligns across 7 bases. Germline trimming cut 6 bases from V and 4 bases from J; bases unmatched to any gene: 3. The germline V gene encodes CDR1 MNHNY and CDR2 SVGAGI (reference sequence). The CDR3 loop spans 12 amino acids. CDR3 sequence reads: CASRGREYEQYF. DNA of the CDR3: TGTGCCAGCAGGGGGAGGGAGTACGAGCAGTACTTC.

The gene calls are TRBV6-6 and TRBJ2-5, with unresolved D. V lost 1 base and J lost 5, with 8 bases in between. CDR1 and CDR2 (germline): MNHNY, SVGAGI (reference sequence). This CDR3 spans 13 amino acids. CDR3 sequence (DNA): TGTGCCAGCAGTTACTTGGAAGCGGAGACCCAGTACTTC. As protein: CASSYLEAETQYF.

The rearrangement joins TRBV15 to TRBJ1-2; 8 bases agree with TRBD1. The germline V gene encodes CDR1 LNHNV and CDR2 YYDKDF (reference sequence). This CDR3 has 13 residues. Trimming at V came to 4 bases and at J to 8 bases, leaving 6 bases not matched to a gene. The CDR3 sequence: CATSKGQDYGYTF. CDR3 bases: TGTGCCACCAGCAAGGGACAGGATTACGGCTACACCTTC.

The sample holds a few counts of this clone. V is TRBV5-4 and J is TRBJ2-3; TRBD1 matches 10 bases. The CDR3 runs 14 residues. The ends lost 2 bases at V and 7 bases at J; junction bases unmatched: 4. Germline CDR1 SGHNT, CDR2 YYREEE (reference sequence). The CDR3 region has the DNA TGTGCCAGCAGCTTTAGGGGACAGGGGAATACGCAGTATTTT. It encodes CASSFRGQGNTQYF.

The chain links TRBV5-1 to TRBJ1-2; the D is unclear. CDR1 and CDR2 from the germline V gene are SGHRS and YFSETQ. V was cut by 3 bases and J by 8 bases, with 17 bases left in between. CDR3 size: 14 residues. This chain's CDR3 is CASSSGPAQEGYTF. CDR3 nucleotide sequence: TGCGCCAGCAGCTCCGGTCCCGCGCAAGAAGGCTACACCTTC.

This clone was recorded once. The chain couples TRBV7-9 to TRBJ1-1, with D uncertain. The CDR3 contains 14 residues. The germline V gene encodes CDR1 SEHNR and CDR2 FQNEAQ (reference sequence). Between the trimmed V and J ends, which lost 4 bases and 6 bases, there was a span of 15 bases. The CDR3 region is CASSSWEGGAEAFF. The CDR3 nucleotides are TGTGCCAGCAGCTCCTGGGAGGGCGGGGCTGAAGCTTTCTTT.

This sequence joins TRBV3-1 (or the pseudogene TRBV3-2) and TRBJ1-6; D remains ambiguous. Germline V gives CDR1 LGHDT, CDR2 YNNKEL (reference sequence). Deletions cut 4 bases from V and 9 bases from J, with 16 bases between. CDR3 length: 15 amino acids. This chain's CDR3 is CASSLSPGEGSPLHF. In DNA, the CDR3 is TGTGCCAGCAGCCTCAGCCCCGGAGAAGGTTCACCCCTCCACTTT.

This clone showed up just once. The V and J genes are TRBV27 and TRBJ2-1; D uncertain. The CDR3 consists of 13 residues. Germline V lookup: CDR1 MNHEY, CDR2 SMNVEV (reference sequence). V lost 6 bases, J lost 5 bases, and 11 bases lay in between. CDR3 in amino acids: CASSPGYNNEQFF. The CDR3, as DNA: TGTGCCAGCAGCCCCGGGTACAACAATGAGCAGTTCTTC.

This chain uses TRBV5-4 with TRBJ1-1; TRBD1 agrees at 7 bases. Unmatched junction bases numbered 2, after V lost 5 bases and J lost 1 base. The CDR3 totals 13 residues. Germline CDR1 SGHNT, CDR2 YYREEE (reference sequence). CDR3 loop: CASSRDRNTEAFF. In nucleotides, the CDR3 is TGTGCCAGCAGTCGGGACAGGAACACTGAAGCTTTCTTT.

The chain couples TRBV7-9 to TRBJ1-2, with 10 bases that match TRBD1. CDR1 is SEHNR and CDR2 is FQNEAQ in the germline V gene (reference sequence). This CDR3 contains 15 residues. The trim removed 5 bases at V and 7 bases at J, leaving 10 bases unmatched. The CDR3 nucleotides are TGTGCCAGCAGCCCAACCGGGACAGGGGCGGGTGGCTACACCTTC. Protein: CASSPTGTGAGGYTF. Using reference TRBV7-9 and TRBJ1-2 for the parts outside the CDR3, the full variable domain is DTGVSQNPRHKITKRGQNVTFRCDPISEHNRLYWYRQTLGQGPEFLTYFQNEAQLEKSRLLSDRFSAERPKGSFSTLEIQRTEQGDSAMYLCASSPTGTGAGGYTFGSGTRLTVV.

The chain employs TRBV7-2 and TRBJ2-4; 10 nucleotides align to TRBD1. CDR3 length: 15 residues. Looked up from germline, CDR1 is SGHTA and CDR2 is FQGNSA. J lost 4 bases, V lost 3 bases, and 3 bases had no gene match. CDR3 bases: TGTGCCAGCAGCTTGGGACAGGGGAATAAAAACATTCAGTACTTC. Protein: CASSLGQGNKNIQYF.

This clone was recorded once. The CDR3 DNA follows: TGCGCCAGCAGCCAGACATCGACACTCACCGGGGAGCTGTTTTTT. Translated, it gives CASSQTSTLTGELFF. V is TRBV4-1 and J is TRBJ2-2; D not certain. V was pared by 3 bases and J by 4 bases, with 12 bases between. CDR1 is MGHRA, CDR2 YSYEKL, per germline. The length of the CDR3 is 15 residues.

J is TRBJ1-1 and V is TRBV14; D ambiguous. The CDR3 spans 13 residues. V dropped 0 bases and J dropped 8 bases, with 10 bases sitting between them. Germline loops: CDR1 SGHDN, CDR2 FVKESK. CDR3 region: CASSQDGPAEAFF. The DNA for the CDR3 is TGTGCCAGCAGCCAAGATGGGCCAGCCGAAGCTTTCTTT.

This clone was picked up one time. The same CDR3 can be traced to other DNA sequences in this sample. This chain connects TRBV7-2 to TRBJ2-3; TRBD2 aligns across 12 bases. CDR1 is SGHTA and CDR2 is FQGNSA in the germline V gene. The CDR3 runs 15 residues. The V segment lost 5 bases and the J segment 6 bases; nucleotides outside the gene matches: 6. CDR3 nucleotide sequence: TGTGCCAGCAGCCCTAGCGGGGGGGCAGGGGATACGCAGTATTTT. Translated, it gives CASSPSGGAGDTQYF.